This TCR beta chain was sequenced for a study of T cell changes during pregnancy in multiple sclerosis. V gave up 4 bases and J gave up 5 bases, with 8 bases separating them. This CDR3 has 12 residues. Germline loops: CDR1 SGHVS, CDR2 FQNEAQ. Here immunoSEQ multiplex PCR was the method, and the copy in TCRdb shows in-frame clones only, minus some. The data show about 70,000 clones, roughly 94% seen once. The source of this sequence is a female donor with multiple sclerosis, enrolled in a pregnancy study. Sequenced material: peripheral blood, taken in the third trimester of pregnancy. J is TRBJ2-5 and V is TRBV7-8, with D possibly being TRBD1 (5 bases). The CDR3 DNA reads as TGTGCCAGCAGCTCCCACAGGGAGACCCAGTACTTC. It is translated as CASSSHRETQYF.